Presented here are 20 T cell receptor beta chains from one specimen sequenced in a study of blood T cell repertoires in COVID-19. The data were produced by immunoSEQ multiplex PCR, yet TCRdb's version contains in-frame clones alone and is incomplete. The repertoire holds a few hundred thousand clones, with around 90% as singletons. Sample: peripheral blood. The origin of the receptors is a woman in her forties who had recovered from COVID-19.

This chain connects TRBV5-1 to TRBJ2-3; TRBD2 agrees at 12 bases. The germline V gene encodes CDR1 SGHRS and CDR2 YFSETQ. The CDR3 totals 15 residues. V dropped 5 bases and J dropped 5; count of bases not matched to a gene: 6. The CDR3: CASSPGLAGKDTQYF. CDR3 bases: TGCGCCAGCAGTCCTGGACTAGCGGGAAAAGATACGCAGTATTTT.

This clone appeared once. The chain has TRBV9 and TRBJ2-2; 8 nucleotides match TRBD1. Germline assignment: CDR1 SGDLS and CDR2 YYNGEE. The CDR3 spans 12 residues. The V gene end was trimmed by 7 bases and the J gene end by 6 bases; junction bases not matched to a gene: 2. The CDR3 sequence: CASRQGSGELFF. The CDR3 nucleotides are TGTGCCAGCCGACAGGGGTCCGGGGAGCTGTTTTTT.

The J gene is TRBJ2-4, the V gene TRBV13, with TRBD2 identical over 9 bases. CDR3 size: 18 residues. V was clipped by 2 bases and J by 3 bases; unmatched bases: 11. Germline V lookup: CDR1 PRHDT, CDR2 FYEKMQ (reference sequence). The CDR3 DNA follows: TGTGCCAGCAGCTTATGGGCGGGAGGGCCCTTGGTCAAAAACATTCAGTACTTC. It is translated as CASSLWAGGPLVKNIQYF.

The chain joins TRBV27 to TRBJ2-7, with TRBD2 matching over 14 bases. Germline trimming cut 5 bases from V and 5 bases from J; bases unmatched to any gene: 14. This CDR3 has 18 amino acids. The germline V gene has CDR1 MNHEY and CDR2 SMNVEV (reference sequence). In nucleotides, the CDR3 is TGTGCCAGCAGTCGACTGGGACTAGCGGGAGTATCCCTCGACGAGCAGTACTTC. Protein sequence: CASSRLGLAGVSLDEQYF.

The genes are TRBV14 and TRBJ2-1, with 8 nucleotides matching TRBD2. J was trimmed by 2 bases and V by 1 base; bases with no gene match: 7. This CDR3 comprises 17 residues. Per germline, CDR1 SGHDN and CDR2 FVKESK. CDR3 loop: CASSQVGLAGTYNEQFF. Here the CDR3 DNA reads TGTGCCAGCAGCCAAGTCGGTCTAGCGGGTACCTACAATGAGCAGTTCTTC.

Comments on this clone: Different DNA sequences within this sample yield the same CDR3. This sequence joins TRBV28 and TRBJ1-4; 8 nucleotides agree with TRBD1. CDR3 size: 15 residues. After removal of 4 bases from V and 3 bases from J, the junction contained 4 bases not matched to a gene. The germline V gene has CDR1 MDHEN and CDR2 SYDVKM. For the CDR3, the DNA is TGTGCCAGCAGTTCTCCACAGGGGGCTAATGAAAAACTGTTTTTT. Residues: CASSSPQGANEKLFF. The complete variable domain, with remaining parts taken from reference TRBV28 and TRBJ1-4, reads DVKVTQSSRYLVKRTGEKVFLECVQDMDHENMFWYRQDPGLGLRLIYFSYDVKMKEKGDIPEGYSVSREKKERFSLILESASTNQTSMYLCASSSPQGANEKLFFGSGTQLSVL.

The genes are TRBV5-1 and TRBJ2-5; 7 nucleotides align to TRBD2. This CDR3 is 16 amino acids long. Germline values: CDR1 SGHRS, CDR2 YFSETQ. V trimming: 3 bases; J trimming: 1 base; junction bases outside the gene matches: 9. Here the CDR3 reads CASSSSSLAAQETQYF. The CDR3, as DNA: TGCGCCAGCAGCTCTTCCTCGCTAGCGGCCCAAGAGACCCAGTACTTC.

This chain joins TRBV13 and TRBJ1-1, with 10 positions matching TRBD1. V dropped 5 bases and J dropped 0; count of bases not matched to a gene: 3. This CDR3 has 15 amino acids. The V gene's germline CDR1 is PRHDT and CDR2 FYEKMQ (reference sequence). The CDR3 spells CASSRDRGLNTEAFF. The CDR3 nucleotides are TGTGCCAGCAGCCGGGACAGGGGTTTGAACACTGAAGCTTTCTTT.

This clone was detected only once. The CDR3 DNA sequence: TGTGCCAGCAGCTTGGACAGGGGTGTAAACACCATATATTTT. Protein: CASSLDRGVNTIYF. The chain joins TRBV5-4 to TRBJ1-3; 7 bases map to TRBD1. The germline CDR1 and CDR2 sequences are SGHNT and YYREEE (reference sequence). The CDR3 sequence is 14 residues long. V shed 0 bases and J 6 bases; nucleotides not matched to a gene: 3.

The chain uses TRBV11-3 and TRBJ2-7; maybe TRBD2 (6 bases). V was shortened by 5 bases and J by 3 bases, with 11 bases between the two germline ends. CDR3 length: 13 amino acids. The germline gives CDR1 SGHNT, CDR2 YENEEA. In DNA form, the CDR3 reads TGTGCCAGCAGCCGGGGGAACCTCTACGAGCAGTACTTC. As protein: CASSRGNLYEQYF.

V is TRBV5-1 and J is TRBJ2-5, with 12 bases matching TRBD1. Germline CDR1 SGHRS, CDR2 YFSETQ. V lost 3 bases to trimming and J lost 5 bases; unmatched junction nucleotides: 5. CDR3 length: 15 residues. The CDR3 reads CASSSGGQGAETQYF. The CDR3 region has the DNA TGCGCCAGCAGCTCCGGGGGACAGGGGGCGGAGACCCAGTACTTC.

The chain is built from TRBV2 and TRBJ2-2, with 9 positions matching TRBD2. After removal of 8 bases from V and 1 base from J, the junction contained 2 bases not matched to a gene. The CDR3 is 14 amino acids. Germline V gene sequence: CDR1 SNHLY, CDR2 FYNNEI. CDR3 nucleotide sequence: TGTGCCAGCCGACTAGCGGAGAACACCGGGGAGCTGTTTTTT. It codes for CASRLAENTGELFF.

This clone showed up just a few times. The rearrangement joins TRBV7-9 to TRBJ2-3; 16 bases map to TRBD2. Trimming cost V 5 bases and J 1 base; bases outside gene matches: 6. The CDR3 runs to 18 residues. The germline CDR1 and CDR2 sequences are SEHNR and FQNEAQ (reference sequence). CDR3 amino acids: CASSPGLAGGPGTDTQYF. DNA of the CDR3: TGTGCCAGCAGCCCGGGACTAGCGGGAGGGCCTGGCACAGATACGCAGTATTTT.

The CDR3 nucleotides are TGTGCCAGCAGTTTTGAAGGGGGCTTCGCTAGCGGGTACGAGCAGTACTTC. This gives the protein CASSFEGGFASGYEQYF. This chain links TRBV27 with TRBJ2-7; D is perhaps TRBD2 (8 bases). CDR1 MNHEY and CDR2 SMNVEV come from the germline V gene (reference sequence). The CDR3 spans 17 residues. Trimming pared 3 bases from V and 4 bases from J, leaving 22 bases between.

V gene TRBV27 combines with J gene TRBJ1-5; no reliable D call. With 4 bases removed from V and 0 bases from J, the gap between germline ends came to 4 bases. Germline V gene sequence: CDR1 MNHEY, CDR2 SMNVEV (reference sequence). The CDR3 length is 13 residues. The CDR3 bases are TGTGCCAGCAGTTCGTCTAGCAATCAGCCCCAGCATTTT. It is translated as CASSSSSNQPQHF.

This chain links TRBV18 with TRBJ1-3; 8 bases match TRBD1. Trimming took 0 bases from V and 8 from J; bases not matched to a gene: 12. In germline, CDR1 is KGHSH, CDR2 LQKENI. The CDR3 length is 17 residues. CDR3 nucleotides: TGTGCCAGCTCACCACCGGCCCGGCAGGGGGCTTGGGACACCATATATTTT. Translation gives CASSPPARQGAWDTIYF. Full variable domain (outside the CDR3, taken from reference TRBV18 and TRBJ1-3): NAGVMQNPRHLVRRRGQEARLRCSPMKGHSHVYWYRQLPEEGLKFMVYLQKENIIDESGMPKERFSAEFPKEGPSILRIQQVVRGDSAAYFCASSPPARQGAWDTIYFGEGSWLTVV.

In nucleotides, the CDR3 is TGCGCCAGCTCCGGTCGGACTAGCGGGAGGGATACGCAGTATTTT. This codes for CASSGRTSGRDTQYF. The genes are TRBV5-1 and TRBJ2-3, with 14 positions matching TRBD2. The germline gives CDR1 SGHRS, CDR2 YFSETQ. Trimming at V came to 7 bases and at J to 6 bases, leaving 7 bases not matched to a gene. The CDR3 has 15 residues.

The V and J genes are TRBV14 and TRBJ2-4, with D perhaps matching TRBD2 (6 bases). Trimming pared 4 bases from V and 5 bases from J, leaving 21 bases between. The germline CDR1 and CDR2 sequences are SGHDN and FVKESK. CDR3 size: 17 residues. The CDR3 nucleotides are TGTGCCAGCAGCCGGAAATCGCTAGCGCCCGGAGAAAACATTCAGTACTTC. Its protein product is CASSRKSLAPGENIQYF.

This sequence joins TRBV7-2 and TRBJ1-2; D perhaps matches TRBD1 (5 bases). This CDR3 has 13 residues. Germline CDR1 and CDR2: SGHTA and FQGNSA. The V end lost 5 bases, the J end lost 2 bases, and 9 bases lay between the germline ends. CDR3 residues: CASSGPGNYGYTF. The CDR3 coding sequence is TGTGCCAGCAGCGGTCCAGGGAACTATGGCTACACCTTC. The whole variable domain, filled in from reference TRBV7-2 and TRBJ1-2, reads GAGVSQSPSNKVTEKGKDVELRCDPISGHTALYWYRQSLGQGLEFLIYFQGNSAPDKSGLPSDRFSAERTGGSVSTLTIQRTQQEDSAVYLCASSGPGNYGYTFGSGTRLTVV.

The chain is built from TRBV3-1 (or the pseudogene TRBV3-2) and TRBJ1-1; perhaps TRBD1 as D (6 bases). Trimming took 2 bases from V and 3 from J, leaving 7 bases between them. This CDR3 is 13 amino acids long. CDR1 and CDR2 from the germline V gene are LGHDT and YNNKEL (reference sequence). The CDR3 loop reads CASSQHRDTEAFF. The CDR3, as DNA: TGTGCCAGCAGCCAACACAGGGACACTGAAGCTTTCTTT.